The 13 T cell receptor beta chains below all came from one sample that was sequenced in a study of T cell repertoires in cytomegalovirus infection. Their antigen targets remain unknown. From the reads, TCRdb called clonotypes with MiXCR, one entry per CDR3 protein. Of under 500,000 distinct CDR3 sequences in the sample, about 42% were seen once. The sequencing used cultured PBMCs, collected from culture after CMV antigen stimulation. The source is a human donor in good health (CMV status not recorded). Some clones in this sample may be carry-over from other donors' samples.

The chain joins TRBV7-2 to TRBJ2-7; possibly TRBD2 for D (5 bases). The V end was cut by 2 bases, the J end by 5 bases, with 16 bases between. There are 15 residues in the CDR3. Germline values: CDR1 SGHTA, CDR2 FQGNSA. The chain's CDR3 is CASSLLTGSYHEQYF. The DNA for the CDR3 is TGTGCCAGCAGCTTATTAACGGGATCGTACCACGAGCAGTACTTC.

Details on this clonotype: Its ends do not fully match the called genes, so a read error is possible. V and J are TRBV5-3 and TRBJ2-5; tentative D call: TRBD1 (5 bases). TRBV5-3 is filed as an ORF, its function uncertain. The CDR3 has 18 residues. In nucleotides, the CDR3 is TGTGCCAGCAGCTTGTTTATGGGGCCCCCAAGAAGACAAGAGACCCAGTACTTC. Its protein is CASSLFMGPPRRQETQYF.

V gene TRBV7-3 combines with J gene TRBJ2-1; D call uncertain. The CDR3 length is 16 residues. Trimming took 7 bases from V and 0 from J, leaving 16 bases between them. Germline V gene sequence: CDR1 SGHTA, CDR2 FQGTGA. The CDR3 loop reads CASTTPTLISYNEQFF. The DNA of the CDR3 is TGTGCCAGCACCACCCCGACCTTAATCTCCTACAATGAGCAGTTCTTC.

This clonotype came up a few times. The gene calls are TRBV7-2 and TRBJ2-7; 7 nucleotides agree with TRBD1. The CDR3 extends over 14 amino acids. Trimming removed 6 bases from V and 0 bases from J; junction bases left unmatched: 5. Germline CDR1 and CDR2: SGHTA and FQGNSA. CDR3 in DNA: TGTGCCAGCAGATACCGGGACAGCTCCTACGAGCAGTACTTC. It encodes CASRYRDSSYEQYF.

This clonotype came up a few times. The gene calls are TRBV5-6 and TRBJ2-1; D may be TRBD1 or TRBD2 (6 bases each). V was cut by 3 bases and J by 4 bases, with 17 bases left in between. The CDR3 spans 16 residues. From germline, CDR1 is SGHDT and CDR2 YYEEEE. As DNA, the CDR3 is TGTGCCAGCAGCTGGGGGGCCGGCGGGACGTACAATGAGCAGTTCTTC. Protein: CASSWGAGGTYNEQFF.

V and J are TRBV7-9 and TRBJ1-1, with unresolved D. Germline V lookup: CDR1 SEHNR, CDR2 FQNEAQ (reference sequence). This CDR3 has 13 amino acids. V shed 8 bases and J shed 1 base, with 11 bases lying between them. CDR3 in amino acids: CASPHPANTEAFF. CDR3 bases: TGTGCCAGCCCCCATCCAGCGAACACTGAAGCTTTCTTT.

The sample holds a few counts of this clonotype. Sequence at one end of the junction differs from germline and may be a read error. V gene TRBV12-3 or TRBV12-4 combines with J gene TRBJ1-2; no clear D. The CDR3 is 14 residues long. The CDR3 DNA is TGTGCCAGCAGAAGACCGGTAACTAACCATGGCTACACCTTC. It specifies CASRRPVTNHGYTF.

The chain links TRBV7-2 to TRBJ2-4; D is unresolved. The CDR3 is made up of 14 amino acids. The germline V gene has CDR1 SGHTA and CDR2 FQGNSA. V lost 2 bases and J 7 bases, leaving 12 bases between the germline ends. The CDR3 DNA reads TGTGCCAGCAGCTTAAGGAATCTCCAGAACATTCAGTACTTC. Its translation: CASSLRNLQNIQYF.

The chain links TRBV7-2 to TRBJ2-3, with TRBD1 matching over 7 bases. Germline V gives CDR1 SGHTA, CDR2 FQGNSA. This CDR3 has 15 residues. V dropped 5 bases and J dropped 0; count of bases not matched to a gene: 5. CDR3 in DNA: TGTGCCAGCAGCCCTGACAGGGATAGCACAGATACGCAGTATTTT. Residues: CASSPDRDSTDTQYF.

The CDR3 loop reads CASSPSARVALNTEAFF. The CDR3 DNA reads as TGTGCCAGCAGCCCGTCGGCGAGAGTGGCCCTTAACACTGAAGCTTTCTTT. The chain joins TRBV7-9 to TRBJ1-1, with no clear D. This CDR3 region has 17 residues. Trimming pared 5 bases from V and 2 bases from J, leaving 21 bases between. From germline, CDR1 is SEHNR and CDR2 FQNEAQ (reference sequence).

This clonotype was seen a few times. The chain carries TRBV23-1 and TRBJ2-3; D is perhaps TRBD2 (5 bases). TRBV23-1 is filed as an ORF, its function uncertain. V was clipped by 8 bases and J by 8 bases, with 20 bases between them. The CDR3 spans 14 residues. In DNA form, the CDR3 reads TGCGCCAGCTACTATAGGGCCGCGGGCGGTACGCAGTATTTT. It is translated as CASYYRAAGGTQYF.

This sequence joins TRBV5-4 and TRBJ1-4; the D is unclear. Trimming removed 0 bases at V and 5 bases at J, with 5 bases between. Per the germline V gene, CDR1 is SGHNT and CDR2 is YYREEE (reference sequence). The CDR3 is 13 residues long. For the CDR3, the DNA is TGTGCCAGCAGCTTGGATGCGAATGAAAAACTGTTTTTT. Protein product: CASSLDANEKLFF.

V usage is TRBV4-3 and J usage is TRBJ2-3, with 11 bases fitting TRBD2. Germline V gene lookup returns CDR1 LGHNA and CDR2 YSLEER. The length of the CDR3 is 18 residues. V shed 2 bases and J 4 bases; nucleotides not matched to a gene: 11. DNA for the CDR3: TGCGCCAGCAGCCAACCTCCCACCGGGACTAGCGGACCAGATACGCAGTATTTT. Translated, it gives CASSQPPTGTSGPDTQYF.